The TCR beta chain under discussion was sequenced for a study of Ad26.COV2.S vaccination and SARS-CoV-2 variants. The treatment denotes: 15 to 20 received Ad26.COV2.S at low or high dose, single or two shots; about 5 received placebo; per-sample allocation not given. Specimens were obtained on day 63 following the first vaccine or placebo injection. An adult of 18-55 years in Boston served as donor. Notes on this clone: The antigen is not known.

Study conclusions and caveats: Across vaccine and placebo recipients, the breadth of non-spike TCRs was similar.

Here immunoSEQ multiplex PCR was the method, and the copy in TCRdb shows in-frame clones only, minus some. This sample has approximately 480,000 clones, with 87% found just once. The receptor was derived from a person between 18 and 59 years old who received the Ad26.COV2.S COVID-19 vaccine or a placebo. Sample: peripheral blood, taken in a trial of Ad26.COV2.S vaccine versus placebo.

The CDR3 spells CASSLAARQGTYEQYF. The CDR3 nucleotides read TGTGCCAGCAGTTTAGCGGCGCGACAGGGGACCTACGAGCAGTACTTC. The chain carries TRBV28 and TRBJ2-7; 8 positions agree with TRBD1. Germline V CDR1 and CDR2: MDHEN, SYDVKM. CDR3 size: 16 residues. V trimming: 2 bases; J trimming: 2 bases; junction bases outside the gene matches: 8.